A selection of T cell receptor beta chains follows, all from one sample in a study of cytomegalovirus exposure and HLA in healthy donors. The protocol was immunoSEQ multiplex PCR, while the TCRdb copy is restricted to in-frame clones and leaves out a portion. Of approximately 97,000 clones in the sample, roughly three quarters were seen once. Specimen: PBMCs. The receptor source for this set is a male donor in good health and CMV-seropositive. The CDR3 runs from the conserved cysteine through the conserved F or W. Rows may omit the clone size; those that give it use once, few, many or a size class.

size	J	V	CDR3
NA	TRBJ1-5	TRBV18	CASSPGGSNQPQHF
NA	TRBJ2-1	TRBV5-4	CASSLEGRGNNEQFF
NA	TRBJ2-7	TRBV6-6	CASRQGAYEQYF
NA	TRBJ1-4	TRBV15	CATSSRAATNEKLFF
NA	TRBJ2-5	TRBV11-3	CASSATAGGETQYF
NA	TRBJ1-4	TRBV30	CAWRQGREKLFF
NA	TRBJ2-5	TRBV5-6	CASSLAGADETQYF
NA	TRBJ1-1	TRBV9	CASSVATGGFSEAFF
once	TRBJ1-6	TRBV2	CASSDFGRVGNSPLHF
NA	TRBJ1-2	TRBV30	CAWSGVGGGARGYTF
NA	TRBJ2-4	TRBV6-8	CASSYSVGQIAKNIQYF
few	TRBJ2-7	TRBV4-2	CASSQKDRGTYEQYF
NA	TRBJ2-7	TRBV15	CATSSDRGLTYEQYF
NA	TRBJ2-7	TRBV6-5	CASSTGHEQYF
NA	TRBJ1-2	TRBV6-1	CASSEARSQGDYGYTF
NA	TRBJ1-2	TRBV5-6	CASSLASLNYGYTF
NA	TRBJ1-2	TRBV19	CASSIRGGGYTF
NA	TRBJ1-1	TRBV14	CASSQEGQGANTEAFF
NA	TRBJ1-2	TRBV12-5	CASGLSATRRDGYTF
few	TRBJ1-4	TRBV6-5	CASSYSAAATNEKLFF
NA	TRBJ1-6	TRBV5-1	CASSLMWRDSPLHF
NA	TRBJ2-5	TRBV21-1	CASFWGQGTSYQETQYF
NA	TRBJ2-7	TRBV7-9	CASSEVSEQYF
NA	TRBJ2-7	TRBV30	CAWSSTSGGSYEQYF
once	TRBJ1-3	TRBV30	CARGGQGRGNTIYF
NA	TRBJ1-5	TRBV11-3	CASSLGRRSNQPQHF
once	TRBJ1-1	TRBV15	CATSPDMNTEAFF
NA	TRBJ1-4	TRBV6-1	CASSEANRNEKLFF
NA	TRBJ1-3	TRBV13	CASSQEGIAGNTIYF
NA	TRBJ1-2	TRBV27	CASSLRGPQWGYTF
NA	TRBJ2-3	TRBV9	CASSVAGGGYDTQYF
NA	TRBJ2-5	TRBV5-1	CASSLGTQQETQYF
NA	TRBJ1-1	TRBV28	CASRFDTEAFF
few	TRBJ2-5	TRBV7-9	CSSSSRTSGGYKETQYF
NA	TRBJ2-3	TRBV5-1	CASSYSGTGTDTQYF
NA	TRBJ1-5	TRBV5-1	CASSLEPGEKPQHF
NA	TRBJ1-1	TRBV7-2	CASSVQGSLNTEAFF
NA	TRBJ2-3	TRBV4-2	CASRLGMPSTDTQYF
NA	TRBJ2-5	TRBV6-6	CASSPRSSETQYF
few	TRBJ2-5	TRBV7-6	CASSLVSTQETQYF
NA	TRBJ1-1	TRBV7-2	CASSLALTQNTEAFF
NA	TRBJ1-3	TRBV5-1	CASSLEGASGNTIYF